Here is one T cell receptor (beta chain) with its context. Its matching antigen is unknown. TCRdb re-derived calls from the 5' RACE reads in MiXCR, one entry per CDR3 protein. The repertoire includes some 840,000 distinct CDR3 sequences, approximately 10% of them detected once, and around 0.51% sits in the top ten. The data were taken from a study of CD8 T cells in ankylosing spondylitis. Points from the study as a whole: Blood from ankylosing spondylitis patients appeared to carry a characteristic eight-variant TCR beta motif.

The sequenced material came from blood, either unsorted or a sorted T cell fraction (not recorded which). The TCR comes from a male donor with ankylosing spondylitis.

The CDR3 bases are TGTGCCAGCAGCTGGCGGGTAAGCGACACTGAAGCTTTCTTT. Translated, it gives CASSWRVSDTEAFF. This rearrangement joins TRBV7-2 to TRBJ1-1; D gene ambiguous. CDR3 size: 14 residues. Trimming took 4 bases from V and 3 from J, leaving 12 bases between them. CDR1 is SGHTA and CDR2 is FQGNSA in the germline V gene.